This TCR beta chain was captured by sequencing in a study of PD-1 blockade in classical Hodgkin lymphoma. The protocol was immunoSEQ multiplex PCR, while the TCRdb copy is restricted to in-frame clones and leaves out a portion. Of some 150,000 clones in the sample, about 81% were seen once. All patients relapsed after autologous stem cell transplantation, and brentuximab vedotin exposure varied. The length of the CDR3 is 13 residues. From germline, CDR1 is MNHEY and CDR2 SVGAGI. V lost 0 bases to trimming and J lost 8 bases, with 10 bases between them. This TCR was sampled from a human donor with classical Hodgkin lymphoma. This rearrangement joins TRBV6-5 to TRBJ1-2; TRBD1 might be the D (6 bases). The sequenced sample was peripheral blood mononuclear cells (PBMCs), obtained before the second cycle of nivolumab. The CDR3 spells CASSYSLTGGYTF. CDR3 in DNA: TGTGCCAGCAGTTACTCGTTGACAGGCGGCTACACCTTC.